This T cell receptor beta chain was documented in a study of T cell responses to AZD1222 COVID-19 vaccine. V shed 2 bases and J shed 3 bases, with 7 bases lying between them. The CDR3 totals 13 residues. Germline loops: CDR1 MNHEY, CDR2 SVGAGI. Using immunoSEQ multiplex PCR, the repertoire was profiled, and TCRdb retains in-frame clones only, with some absent. The sample comprises more than 75,000 clones, about nine tenths of which are singletons, and about 26% rests with the top ten. This TCR was sampled from an adult in good health. The chain combines TRBV6-5 with TRBJ1-1; D may be TRBD1 (5 bases). The input for sequencing was peripheral blood, taken on day 0 of AZD1222 vaccination. CDR3 loop: CASSYGGDTEAFF. CDR3 coding DNA: TGTGCCAGCAGTTACGGAGGGGACACTGAAGCTTTCTTT.